One and the same sample provided the 19 T cell receptor beta chains below, sequenced in a study of T cell changes during pregnancy in multiple sclerosis. The method was immunoSEQ multiplex PCR; TCRdb's version includes in-frame clones alone and lacks a portion of them. The sample comprises over 90,000 clones, about nine tenths of which are singletons, and roughly 0.77% rests with the top ten. The sample here was peripheral blood, taken in the second trimester of pregnancy. The source of these receptors is a female donor in good health, enrolled as a control in a pregnancy study.

The chain is built from TRBV11-2 and TRBJ1-2; 7 nucleotides line up with TRBD1. The CDR3 has 13 amino acids. Germline V CDR1 and CDR2: SGHAT, FQNNGV. After removal of 5 bases from V and 4 bases from J, the junction contained 4 bases not matched to a gene. The CDR3 nucleotides are TGTGCCAGCAGCCCCACAGGGGTCTATGGCTACACCTTC. Translating it yields CASSPTGVYGYTF.

CDR3 bases: TGTGCCAGCAGTTATCAGGGGGCCTACGAGCAGTACTTC. Protein: CASSYQGAYEQYF. The chain employs TRBV27 and TRBJ2-7, with TRBD1 matching over 7 bases. Germline V gene sequence: CDR1 MNHEY, CDR2 SMNVEV (reference sequence). Losses at the gene ends were 4 bases for V and 2 bases for J; bases not matched to a gene: 2. This CDR3 comprises 13 residues.

The J gene is TRBJ1-3, the V gene TRBV13; D is unclear. The CDR3 has 11 residues. Germline values: CDR1 PRHDT, CDR2 FYEKMQ (reference sequence). Trimming stripped 5 bases from V and 4 bases from J, with 3 bases between. The DNA for the CDR3 is TGTGCCAGCAGCCGGGGAAACACCATATATTTT. It yields the protein CASSRGNTIYF.

The CDR3 is CASSTEPQHF. DNA of the CDR3: TGTGCCAGTAGTACGGAGCCCCAGCATTTT. The J gene is TRBJ1-5, the V gene TRBV19; no clear D. Per germline, CDR1 LNHDA and CDR2 SQIVND (reference sequence). Trimming removed 4 bases from V and 8 bases from J, with 3 bases in between. The CDR3 is 10 amino acids. The full variable domain, completed using reference TRBV19 and TRBJ1-5, is DGGITQSPKYLFRKEGQNVTLSCEQNLNHDAMYWYRQDPGQGLRLIYYSQIVNDFQKGDIAEGYSVSREKKESFPLTVTSAQKNPTAFYLCASSTEPQHFGDGTRLSIL.

The table lists this clone with a count of one. The J gene is TRBJ2-7, the V gene TRBV5-1; 9 nucleotides line up with TRBD2. The CDR3 is 14 amino acids. Losses at the gene ends were 4 bases for V and 0 bases for J; bases not matched to a gene: 2. Germline V gene data show CDR1 as SGHRS and CDR2 as YFSETQ. CDR3: CASSPTSGSYEQYF. Here the CDR3 DNA reads TGCGCCAGCAGCCCGACTAGCGGCTCCTACGAGCAGTACTTC. Filled out from reference TRBV5-1 and TRBJ2-7, the complete variable domain reads KAGVTQTPRYLIKTRGQQVTLSCSPISGHRSVSWYQQTPGQGLQFLFEYFSETQRNKGNFPGRFSGRQFSNSRSEMNVSTLELGDSALYLCASSPTSGSYEQYFGPGTRLTVT.

This chain joins TRBV6-1 and TRBJ2-3, with D uncertain. This CDR3 is built from 14 residues. Germline CDR1 and CDR2: MNHNS and SASEGT. With 2 bases removed from V and 2 bases from J, the gap between germline ends came to 8 bases. The CDR3 loop reads CASSEIQDTDTQYF. The CDR3 bases are TGTGCCAGCAGTGAAATCCAGGACACAGATACGCAGTATTTT.

This sequence joins TRBV14 and TRBJ2-1; 13 bases are shared with TRBD2. CDR3 length: 16 residues. The ends lost 6 bases at V and 4 bases at J; junction bases unmatched: 6. CDR1 SGHDN and CDR2 FVKESK come from the germline V gene. CDR3 sequence reads: CASSRTSGRAYNEQFF. In nucleotides, the CDR3 is TGTGCCAGCAGTCGAACTAGCGGGAGGGCTTACAATGAGCAGTTCTTC. The full variable domain, completed using reference TRBV14 and TRBJ2-1, is EAGVTQFPSHSVIEKGQTVTLRCDPISGHDNLYWYRRVMGKEIKFLLHFVKESKQDESGMPNNRFLAERTGGTYSTLKVQPAELEDSGVYFCASSRTSGRAYNEQFFGPGTRLTVL.

This chain uses TRBV7-9 with TRBJ2-1, with D maybe TRBD2 (5 bases). Germline lookup yields CDR1 SEHNR and CDR2 FQNEAQ (reference sequence). Trimming took 4 bases from V and 9 from J, leaving 25 bases between them. CDR3 length: 17 residues. The CDR3 DNA sequence: TGTGCCAGCAGCTCACCCTGGAGGATAATAATGCATAGTGAGCAGTTCTTC. Translating gives CASSSPWRIIMHSEQFF.

The J gene is TRBJ2-7, the V gene TRBV20-1; no reliable D call. V shed 6 bases and J shed 3 bases, with 9 bases lying between them. CDR1 is DFQATT and CDR2 is SNEGSKA in the germline V gene (reference sequence). The CDR3 totals 11 residues. The CDR3 coding sequence is TGCAGTGCCCGGTATGTCTACGAGCAGTACTTC. Translating it yields CSARYVYEQYF.

This rearrangement joins TRBV6-1 to TRBJ2-7, with 11 bases lining up with TRBD2. V shed 5 bases and J 0 bases; nucleotides not matched to a gene: 3. Germline values: CDR1 MNHNS, CDR2 SASEGT. This CDR3 has 15 residues. CDR3 region: CASSSTSGSSYEQYF. As DNA, the CDR3 is TGTGCCAGCAGTTCAACTAGCGGGAGCTCCTACGAGCAGTACTTC.

The rearrangement links TRBV28 to TRBJ1-1; 7 nucleotides align to TRBD1. Germline assignment: CDR1 MDHEN and CDR2 SYDVKM. This CDR3 region has 14 residues. V was clipped by 5 bases and J by 5 bases; unmatched bases: 8. The CDR3 region has the DNA TGTGCCAGCAGTAGCGACAGGGTTAGGACTGAAGCTTTCTTT. It translates to CASSSDRVRTEAFF.

The chain has TRBV7-2 and TRBJ2-3; 12 nucleotides agree with TRBD2. The CDR3 contains 16 residues. The trim removed 5 bases at V and 6 bases at J, leaving 9 bases unmatched. The germline CDR1 and CDR2 sequences are SGHTA and FQGNSA. In DNA, the CDR3 is TGTGCCAGCAGCATGCGACTAGCGGGAGCGGGGGATACGCAGTATTTT. Amino acid sequence: CASSMRLAGAGDTQYF.

The chain couples TRBV7-2 to TRBJ1-1, with TRBD1 matching 7 bases. V lost 2 bases, J lost 4 bases, and 7 bases stayed unmatched. Germline CDR1 and CDR2: SGHTA and FQGNSA. This CDR3 is built from 15 residues. Here the CDR3 reads CASSLYRQGSTEAFF. In DNA, the CDR3 is TGTGCCAGCAGCTTATATCGACAGGGAAGCACTGAAGCTTTCTTT.

V and J are TRBV15 and TRBJ1-5; unclear D gene. The CDR3 length is 13 residues. CDR1 and CDR2 (germline): LNHNV, YYDKDF (reference sequence). Trimming stripped 1 base from V and 4 bases from J, with 5 bases between. CDR3 sequence (DNA): TGTGCCACCAGCAGAGTATTTAATCAGCCCCAGCATTTT. Protein product: CATSRVFNQPQHF.

The chain links TRBV10-2 to TRBJ1-2; perhaps TRBD1 as D (6 bases). The CDR3 runs 13 residues. Germline CDR1 WSHSY, CDR2 SAAADI. Trimming removed 5 bases at V and 8 bases at J, with 15 bases between. The CDR3 protein is CASSPPGTWGYTF. CDR3 sequence (DNA): TGCGCCAGCAGTCCGCCCGGGACATGGGGCTACACCTTC.

Only a few counts were recorded for this clone. The V and J genes are TRBV18 and TRBJ1-1; D is ambiguous. Germline lookup yields CDR1 KGHSH and CDR2 LQKENI. This CDR3 comprises 12 residues. The ends were cut back, 3 bases at V and 7 bases at J, with 9 bases in the middle. This CDR3 is CASSPGEGEAFF. The CDR3 DNA follows: TGTGCCAGCTCACCGGGCGAGGGTGAAGCTTTCTTT.

Here the CDR3 reads CASSPDRPSSGNTIYF. CDR3 in DNA: TGTGCCAGCAGCCCGGACAGACCGAGCTCTGGAAACACCATATATTTT. The chain is built from TRBV5-4 and TRBJ1-3; D may be TRBD1 (6 bases). Germline V CDR1 and CDR2: SGHNT, YYREEE (reference sequence). V was pared by 4 bases and J by 0 bases, with 14 bases between. The length of the CDR3 is 16 residues.

The CDR3 DNA is TGTGCCAGCAGTCCGGACAGTTACTCTGGAAACACCATATATTTT. Its protein product is CASSPDSYSGNTIYF. The rearrangement links TRBV2 to TRBJ1-3, with D tentatively TRBD1 (6 bases). Between the trimmed V and J ends, which lost 5 bases and 0 bases, there was a span of 11 bases. The CDR3 consists of 15 residues. Germline V gene data show CDR1 as SNHLY and CDR2 as FYNNEI.

The J gene is TRBJ2-3, the V gene TRBV9; 12 bases are a match to TRBD2. Germline CDR1 SGDLS, CDR2 YYNGEE. The V and J ends lost 2 bases and 4 bases, in that order; junction bases with no gene match: 5. CDR3 length: 16 residues. CDR3 residues: CASSVRLAGVADTQYF. CDR3 DNA: TGTGCCAGCAGCGTTCGACTAGCGGGAGTGGCAGATACGCAGTATTTT.